A selection of T cell receptor beta chains follows, all from one sample in a study of cytomegalovirus exposure and HLA in healthy donors. Clones were read by immunoSEQ multiplex PCR, and TCRdb kept only the in-frame ones, dropping some. The sample lists 83,000 or so clones, about 79% occurring once. Input material: PBMCs. Every receptor here comes from a female donor in good health and CMV-seronegative. The CDR3 runs from the conserved cysteine through the conserved F or W. The order of the fields is D gene, V gene, J gene, clone size, CDR3 DNA, CDR3 protein. D genes are given only for firm matches. Size is omitted from some rows. Given values are once, few, many or a class for expanded clones.

TRBD1,TRBV4-2,TRBJ1-1,few,TGTGCCAGCAGCCAACCGACAGGGTGGGAGGACACTGAAGCTTTCTTT,CASSQPTGWEDTEAFF
NA,TRBV5-1,TRBJ1-2,NA,TGCGCCAGCCAGGTAGCCGCAGGGGCCTATGGCTACACCTTC,CASQVAAGAYGYTF
TRBD1,TRBV30,TRBJ2-1,NA,TGTGCCTGGAGTGGAAGGGACAGGGGGCTTCATGAGCAGTTCTTC,CAWSGRDRGLHEQFF
TRBD1,TRBV28,TRBJ2-6,NA,TGTGCCAGCAGTTTAATTGGGACAGGGGGAATTACGGCCAACGTCCTGACTTTC,CASSLIGTGGITANVLTF
NA,TRBV7-9,TRBJ1-2,NA,TGTGCCAGCAGCGGACAGATAAACTATGGCTACACCTTC,CASSGQINYGYTF
NA,TRBV7-8,TRBJ2-5,NA,TGTGCCAGCAGCTTAGCGCTAACCCGGGGAGTGGTGGAGACCCAGTACTTC,CASSLALTRGVVETQYF
TRBD1,TRBV27,TRBJ2-3,once,TGTGCCAGCAGTAAAGACAGGGGGAGGCCAGATACGCAGTATTTT,CASSKDRGRPDTQYF
NA,TRBV5-1,TRBJ1-2,NA,TGCGCCAGCAGCTTGGTGGGAGGCGGCTACACCTTC,CASSLVGGGYTF
NA,TRBV27,TRBJ1-2,NA,TGTGCCAGCAGTTGGCGGGGGGATGGCGGCTACACCTTC,CASSWRGDGGYTF
TRBD1,TRBV7-6,TRBJ1-2,few,TGTGCCAGCAGCCCGGTCGGACAGGGGGATGGCTACACCTTC,CASSPVGQGDGYTF
NA,TRBV27,TRBJ1-2,NA,TGTGCCAGCAGTTTATTTGCGGGGTATGGCTACACCTTC,CASSLFAGYGYTF
TRBD2,TRBV9,TRBJ2-1,NA,TGTGCCAGCAGCGTCGGGACTAGCGGGGTAAATGAGCAGTTCTTC,CASSVGTSGVNEQFF
TRBD1,TRBV10-2,TRBJ1-4,few,TGCGCCAGCAACCCCGGACAGGGAGTTGAAAAACTGTTTTTT,CASNPGQGVEKLFF
TRBD1,TRBV15,TRBJ1-5,NA,TGTGCCACCAGCAGTTGGGACAGGGGGCAGAATCAGCCCCAGCATTTT,CATSSWDRGQNQPQHF
NA,TRBV6-1,TRBJ1-1,few,TGTGCCACCAGAGGGAGAGGAGCTTTCTTT,CATRGRGAFF
NA,TRBV5-1,TRBJ2-5,NA,TGCGCCAGCAGCAGGGGTTCACAAGAGACCCAGTACTTC,CASSRGSQETQYF
TRBD2,TRBV28,TRBJ2-1,NA,TGTGCCAGCAGTTCTTGGGGACTAGCGGGAGTAGGCTACAATGAGCAGTTCTTC,CASSSWGLAGVGYNEQFF
TRBD1,TRBV5-6,TRBJ1-6,NA,TGTGCCAGCAGCTTAGGGACAGGGGCTATTAATTCACCCCTCCACTTT,CASSLGTGAINSPLHF
NA,TRBV28,TRBJ2-7,NA,TGTGCCAGCAGGCCTAGGGGTTACGAGCAGTACTTC,CASRPRGYEQYF
TRBD1,TRBV5-1,TRBJ2-7,NA,TGCGCCAGCAGAACAGGGGCTAGCCCTTCCTACGAGCAGTACTTC,CASRTGASPSYEQYF
NA,TRBV7-2,TRBJ2-1,NA,TGTGCCAGCAGCTTAGCTCTAGGTAGCGATGAGCAGTTCTTC,CASSLALGSDEQFF
NA,TRBV6-5,TRBJ2-1,few,TGTGCCAGCAGTTCCTTGGCGGGAAGGGAGTTCTTC,CASSSLAGREFF
TRBD2,TRBV5-1,TRBJ2-5,NA,TGCGCCAGCAGCTTTGGGACTAGCGTCCTTCAAGAGACCCAGTACTTC,CASSFGTSVLQETQYF
NA,TRBV5-3,TRBJ1-4,NA,TGTGAGAGACTGTGGCGGAGAAATGAAAAACTGTTTTTT,CERLWRRNEKLFF
TRBD2,TRBV6-5,TRBJ2-7,NA,TGTGCCAGCAGTTACTCAACTAGCGGGGGATACGAGCAGTACTTC,CASSYSTSGGYEQYF
TRBD1,TRBV2,TRBJ1-2,NA,TGTGCCAGCAGGCTCGGGACAGGGGGTAATGGCTACACCTTC,CASRLGTGGNGYTF
NA,TRBV19,TRBJ2-1,NA,TGTGCCAGTAGTATAGCGGGGGGCCCCCCCAACAATGAGCAGTTCTTC,CASSIAGGPPNNEQFF
TRBD1,TRBV5-1,TRBJ1-4,NA,TGCGCCAGCAGCACAAGACAGGGGGCTGATGAAAAACTGTTTTTT,CASSTRQGADEKLFF
TRBD1,TRBV27,TRBJ2-5,NA,TGTGCCAGCAGGGAGACAGGGCGAGAGACCCAGTACTTC,CASRETGRETQYF
NA,TRBV28,TRBJ2-7,NA,TGTGCCTCTGCGCGGGGCGTCTACGAGCAGTACTTC,CASARGVYEQYF
TRBD2,TRBV9,TRBJ2-1,NA,TGTGCCAGCAGCGTAGTCCCCCTAGCGGGGGTGCGAGGTGAGCAGTTCTTC,CASSVVPLAGVRGEQFF
TRBD2,TRBV19,TRBJ2-3,NA,TGTGCCAGTATGGGGACTAGCGGGAGTTGGACAGATACGCAGTATTTT,CASMGTSGSWTDTQYF
NA,TRBV6-1,TRBJ2-1,NA,TGTGCCAGCAGTGAAATGTGGGAGGCTTACAATGAGCAGTTCTTC,CASSEMWEAYNEQFF
TRBD1,TRBV30,TRBJ1-5,NA,TGTGCCTGGAGCACGGACAGGTTTAGCAATCAGCCCCAGCATTTT,CAWSTDRFSNQPQHF
NA,TRBV6-5,TRBJ1-1,NA,TGTGCCAGCAGTTACGGATTGGGAGGGTCGGCTTTCTTT,CASSYGLGGSAFF
NA,TRBV27,TRBJ1-5,NA,TGTGCCAGCAGTGTATCCAGGGTGGGCAATCAGCCCCAGCATTTT,CASSVSRVGNQPQHF
NA,TRBV7-7,TRBJ1-1,few,TGTGCTAGCAGCTTGGCCCAGAACACTGAAGCTTTCTTT,CASSLAQNTEAFF
TRBD1,TRBV29-1,TRBJ1-1,once,TGCAGCGCGGACCAGGGACAGGCCACTGAAGCTTTCTTT,CSADQGQATEAFF
TRBD2,TRBV30,TRBJ2-3,NA,TGTGCCTGGAGTGTAGCGGGGGGGACAGATACGCAGTATTTT,CAWSVAGGTDTQYF
NA,TRBV4-1,TRBJ2-4,NA,TGCGCCAGCAGCCAAGTAGGCGGGTGGGTAGCCAAAAACATTCAGTACTTC,CASSQVGGWVAKNIQYF
TRBD1,TRBV18,TRBJ2-2,NA,TGTGCCAGCTCACTGAACAGGGGAGACACCGGGGAGCTGTTTTTT,CASSLNRGDTGELFF
TRBD2,TRBV7-2,TRBJ2-1,few,TGTGCCAGCAGCCTCCGGCAAGCTAGCGGGAGAGGGAATGAGCAGTTCTTC,CASSLRQASGRGNEQFF
TRBD1,TRBV14,TRBJ1-1,NA,TGTGCCAGCAGCCAGGGACAGGGTTACACTGAAGCTTTCTTT,CASSQGQGYTEAFF
NA,TRBV7-9,TRBJ2-1,once,TGTGCCAGCAGCTTAACTTACAATGAGCAGTTCTTC,CASSLTYNEQFF
TRBD1,TRBV28,TRBJ1-5,NA,TGTGCCAGCATACCAGGGGGTAGCAATCAGCCCCAGCATTTT,CASIPGGSNQPQHF
NA,TRBV27,TRBJ2-1,NA,TGTGCCAGCAGGGAACCAGGGGACAATGAGCAGTTCTTC,CASREPGDNEQFF
TRBD1,TRBV7-2,TRBJ2-7,NA,TGTGCCAGCAGCCTAGGAGCAGGGGGCGCCTACGAGCAGTACTTC,CASSLGAGGAYEQYF
NA,TRBV5-1,TRBJ2-3,NA,TGCGCCAGCAGCTTGGCCGCAGGGGGCACAGATACGCAGTATTTT,CASSLAAGGTDTQYF
TRBD2,TRBV7-2,TRBJ2-5,NA,TGTGCCAGCAGCTTAGAATTGGTGGGCAGCGGGGGGCGCCAAGAGACCCAGTACTTC,CASSLELVGSGGRQETQYF
TRBD1,TRBV15,TRBJ2-3,NA,TGTGCCACCAGCGGAGGACAGGGAACAGATACGCAGTATTTT,CATSGGQGTDTQYF
TRBD1,TRBV19,TRBJ2-7,NA,TGTGCCAGTAGTCTGGGACAGGGGGACGAGCAGTACTTC,CASSLGQGDEQYF